The 14 T cell receptor beta chains listed next were all sequenced from one sample in a study of PD-1 blockade in classical Hodgkin lymphoma. Each patient experienced a relapse that followed autologous stem cell transplantation, and brentuximab vedotin exposure varied. The table came from immunoSEQ multiplex PCR; TCRdb's copy has only in-frame clones and leaves some out. This sample has roughly 70,000 clones, with about two thirds found just once. This material consisted of peripheral blood mononuclear cells (PBMCs), taken before the second cycle of nivolumab. These receptors were collected from a human donor with classical Hodgkin lymphoma.

The chain employs TRBV28 and TRBJ1-1, with D unclear. V was trimmed by 2 bases and J by 8 bases, leaving 9 bases between them. CDR1 and CDR2 (germline): MDHEN, SYDVKM. The CDR3 has 12 amino acids. Written as DNA, the CDR3 is TGTGCCAGCAGTTTAGCAAGGCAAGAAGCTTTCTTT. Its translation: CASSLARQEAFF.

V usage is TRBV5-6 and J usage is TRBJ2-2, with TRBD1 matching 7 bases. V lost 0 bases and J lost 6; bases outside the gene matches: 5. Germline V gene data show CDR1 as SGHDT and CDR2 as YYEEEE. The CDR3 spans 15 residues. In nucleotides, the CDR3 is TGTGCCAGCAGCTTGGTGGGACAGAGGTCCGGGGAGCTGTTTTTT. This translates into CASSLVGQRSGELFF.

The chain is built from TRBV5-1 and TRBJ2-3; 9 bases line up with TRBD2. V lost 0 bases and J lost 3; bases outside the gene matches: 2. CDR3 size: 15 residues. Germline CDR1 and CDR2: SGHRS and YFSETQ. The CDR3 DNA reads TGCGCCAGCAGCTTGGCAGCGGGGGGAACAGATACGCAGTATTTT. Translated, it gives CASSLAAGGTDTQYF.

The chain combines TRBV19 with TRBJ1-4; possible D gene TRBD1, 5 bases. Germline CDR1 and CDR2: LNHDA and SQIVND (reference sequence). The germline V and J ends were trimmed by 7 bases and 7 bases, with 16 bases remaining between them. CDR3 size: 14 residues. The CDR3 reads CASKSGAASEKLFF. CDR3 DNA: TGTGCCAGTAAAAGTGGGGCGGCGAGTGAAAAACTGTTTTTT. The whole variable domain, filled in from reference TRBV19 and TRBJ1-4, reads DGGITQSPKYLFRKEGQNVTLSCEQNLNHDAMYWYRQDPGQGLRLIYYSQIVNDFQKGDIAEGYSVSREKKESFPLTVTSAQKNPTAFYLCASKSGAASEKLFFGSGTQLSVL.

The V gene is TRBV2, the J gene TRBJ1-4, with unresolved D. V lost 7 bases, J lost 3 bases, and 15 bases lay in between. CDR1 and CDR2 from the germline V gene are SNHLY and FYNNEI. CDR3 size: 15 residues. The CDR3 protein is CASMLWGIPNEKLFF. DNA of the CDR3: TGTGCCAGCATGTTGTGGGGAATTCCTAATGAAAAACTGTTTTTT.

The rearrangement joins TRBV30 to TRBJ2-7; D is perhaps TRBD1 (5 bases). Between the trimmed V and J ends, which lost 5 bases and 2 bases, there was a span of 10 bases. This CDR3 is 12 amino acids long. Per germline, CDR1 GTSNPN and CDR2 SVGIG (reference sequence). For the CDR3, the DNA is TGTGCCTGGCGCGACAGTCCCTACGAGCAGTACTTC. Protein sequence: CAWRDSPYEQYF.

The V call is TRBV2, the J call TRBJ1-1, with a possible D match to TRBD1 (5 bases). The CDR3 totals 15 residues. Between the trimmed V and J ends, which lost 6 bases and 4 bases, there was a span of 18 bases. Germline CDR1 is SNHLY and CDR2 is FYNNEI. The CDR3 here is CASSPQETFSTEAFF. CDR3 coding DNA: TGTGCCAGCAGCCCACAGGAAACCTTTAGCACTGAAGCTTTCTTT.

V gene TRBV6-5 combines with J gene TRBJ2-6; 8 positions agree with TRBD1. The CDR3 covers 15 residues. Per germline, CDR1 MNHEY and CDR2 SVGAGI. J lost 2 bases, V lost 6 bases, and 3 bases had no gene match. CDR3 loop: CASSPGGPGANVLTF. CDR3 in DNA: TGTGCCAGCAGCCCAGGGGGCCCTGGGGCCAACGTCCTGACTTTC.

This clone has a count of ten or more. V usage is TRBV19 and J usage is TRBJ1-5; tentatively, D is TRBD1 (6 bases). This CDR3 is 15 amino acids long. The germline CDR1 and CDR2 sequences are LNHDA and SQIVND (reference sequence). V was trimmed by 0 bases and J by 8 bases, leaving 14 bases between them. Here the CDR3 DNA reads TGTGCCAGTAGTATAGATGGGACAAGGGGGAAGCCCCAGCATTTT. Translated: CASSIDGTRGKPQHF.

The V gene is TRBV7-9, the J gene TRBJ2-7; a weak D match, TRBD1 (6 bases). Trimming removed 4 bases at V and 5 bases at J, with 15 bases between. CDR3 length equals 14 residues. The germline gives CDR1 SEHNR, CDR2 FQNEAQ (reference sequence). Written as DNA, the CDR3 is TGTGCCAGCAGCTGGGGGACACCTGGCCACGAGCAGTACTTC. This encodes CASSWGTPGHEQYF.

The V gene is TRBV5-1, the J gene TRBJ1-3, with D hard to call. Between the trimmed V and J ends, which lost 0 bases and 8 bases, there was a span of 24 bases. Germline assignment: CDR1 SGHRS and CDR2 YFSETQ. CDR3 size: 18 residues. The CDR3 region is CASSLAGLSSPGGHTIYF. The CDR3 DNA is TGCGCCAGCAGCTTGGCCGGGCTGTCCTCACCGGGCGGACACACCATATATTTT.

The J gene is TRBJ2-3, the V gene TRBV11-3, with D hard to call. CDR1 and CDR2 from the germline V gene are SGHNT and YENEEA. Trimming shortened V by 3 bases and J by 7 bases, and 17 bases separated the two germline ends. CDR3 length: 15 amino acids. The CDR3 protein is CASSLGPVPPNTQYF. The CDR3 coding sequence is TGTGCCAGCAGCTTGGGCCCCGTCCCCCCGAATACGCAGTATTTT.

The table lists this clone with a count of one. The gene calls are TRBV19 and TRBJ1-5, with D unclear. The CDR3 length is 15 residues. Germline assignment: CDR1 LNHDA and CDR2 SQIVND (reference sequence). Trimming took off 2 bases at V and 0 bases at J, with 8 bases between the two ends. The DNA for the CDR3 is TGTGCCAGTAGTATACGGCCCTATAGCAATCAGCCCCAGCATTTT. Residues: CASSIRPYSNQPQHF. The variable domain in full, completed from reference TRBV19 and TRBJ1-5, reads DGGITQSPKYLFRKEGQNVTLSCEQNLNHDAMYWYRQDPGQGLRLIYYSQIVNDFQKGDIAEGYSVSREKKESFPLTVTSAQKNPTAFYLCASSIRPYSNQPQHFGDGTRLSIL.

In its sample, this clone was seen a few times. The chain employs TRBV5-1 and TRBJ2-1; 9 bases are a match to TRBD2. CDR3 length equals 17 residues. The V and J ends lost 2 bases and 7 bases, in that order; junction bases with no gene match: 13. Germline assignment: CDR1 SGHRS and CDR2 YFSETQ. CDR3 protein: CASSLTSGPQGGNEQFF. CDR3 bases: TGCGCCAGCAGCTTAACTAGCGGGCCCCAGGGTGGAAATGAGCAGTTCTTC.